Following are 15 T cell receptor beta chains from one sample sequenced in a study of cytomegalovirus exposure and HLA in healthy donors. The PCR used 60 Vbeta and 13 Jbeta primers. Assay: immunoSEQ multiplex PCR; the TCRdb copy retains only in-frame clones and omits some. The sample includes around 150,000 clones, about 85% of them seen just once. Sequenced: PBMCs. These receptors were taken from a man between 18 and 29 years old in good health and CMV-seropositive.

The rearrangement joins TRBV30 to TRBJ1-2; a weak D match, TRBD1 (6 bases). This CDR3 has 14 residues. V shed 2 bases and J shed 2 bases, with 12 bases lying between them. From germline, CDR1 is GTSNPN and CDR2 SVGIG (reference sequence). The CDR3 DNA reads as TGTGCCTGGAGTCCAAAACAGGGAAACTATGGCTACACCTTC. Translating gives CAWSPKQGNYGYTF.

This clone was seen a few times. The chain links TRBV11-2 to TRBJ2-6; 7 positions agree with TRBD1. J gave up 5 bases and V 3 bases, and 13 bases lay outside the gene matches. From germline, CDR1 is SGHAT and CDR2 FQNNGV. The CDR3 runs 18 residues. The CDR3 DNA is TGTGCCAGCAGCTTTACGACAGGGACCCTCTTGTGGGCCAACGTCCTGACTTTC. As protein: CASSFTTGTLLWANVLTF.

The gene calls are TRBV10-3 and TRBJ1-1, with 8 bases that match TRBD1. Germline V gives CDR1 ENHRY, CDR2 SYGVKD. This CDR3 is built from 16 residues. Unmatched junction bases numbered 7, after V lost 2 bases and J lost 2 bases. The DNA for the CDR3 is TGTGCCATCAGTGAGGCGGACAGGGCCATAAACACTGAAGCTTTCTTT. As protein: CAISEADRAINTEAFF.

This clone was counted between two and nine times. V usage is TRBV5-1 and J usage is TRBJ2-7; 12 nucleotides align to TRBD1. The J segment lost 4 bases and the V segment lost 3 bases, leaving 5 bases of the junction unmatched. The CDR3 covers 15 residues. Germline V gene data show CDR1 as SGHRS and CDR2 as YFSETQ. The CDR3 nucleotides read TGCGCCAGCAGCTGGGGGACAGGGGGCTTATACGAGCAGTACTTC. It translates to CASSWGTGGLYEQYF.

The chain couples TRBV5-1 to TRBJ2-5, with D possibly matching TRBD2 (5 bases). The V end lost 0 bases, the J end lost 5 bases, and 17 bases lay between the germline ends. The germline V gene has CDR1 SGHRS and CDR2 YFSETQ. This CDR3 spans 16 amino acids. CDR3 sequence: CASSLGGPPRRETQYF. The CDR3 DNA follows: TGCGCCAGCAGCTTGGGAGGACCCCCCCGGAGGGAGACCCAGTACTTC.

For this clone: The junction departs from germline at one end; a sequencing error may be responsible. The gene calls are TRBV25-1 and TRBJ2-2; maybe TRBD2 (7 bases). The CDR3 is made up of 15 amino acids. Germline CDR1 is MGHDK and CDR2 is SYGVNS. The CDR3 here is CASSERGAKTGELFF. The CDR3 DNA follows: TGTGCCAGCAGTGAACGGGGGGCGAAGACCGGGGAGCTGTTTTTT. Using reference TRBV25-1 and TRBJ2-2 for the parts outside the CDR3, the full variable domain is EADIYQTPRYLVIGTGKKITLECSQTMGHDKMYWYQQDPGMELHLIHYSYGVNSTEKGDLSSESTVSRIRTEHFPLTLESARPSHTSQYLCASSERGAKTGELFFGEGSRLTVL.

The chain links TRBV7-3 to TRBJ2-3; 9 bases fit TRBD2. This CDR3 comprises 16 residues. CDR1 is SGHTA and CDR2 is FQGTGA in the germline V gene. V was pared by 1 base and J by 4 bases, with 6 bases of the junction left unmatched. CDR3 region: CASSLSSSGVADTQYF. CDR3 sequence (DNA): TGTGCCAGCAGCTTAAGCTCTAGCGGGGTTGCAGATACGCAGTATTTT.

The chain links TRBV7-2 to TRBJ1-6, with D possibly matching TRBD1 (6 bases). Per the germline V gene, CDR1 is SGHTA and CDR2 is FQGNSA. V was clipped by 6 bases and J by 9 bases, with 18 bases between them. The CDR3 is 15 amino acids. CDR3 bases: TGTGCCAGCAGGCCTCCCGGGACAACAATTTCACCCCTCCACTTT. This translates into CASRPPGTTISPLHF.

Regarding this clone: Other DNA sequences in this specimen translate into the identical CDR3. The chain uses TRBV18 and TRBJ1-5; 8 nucleotides line up with TRBD1. Germline lookup yields CDR1 KGHSH and CDR2 LQKENI. There are 14 residues in the CDR3. With V trimmed by 3 bases and J by 2 bases, 0 bases remained unmatched. The DNA of the CDR3 is TGTGCCAGCTCACCGACAGGGGGCAATCAGCCCCAGCATTTT. Translating gives CASSPTGGNQPQHF.

A word on this clone: The same CDR3 can be traced to other DNA sequences in this sample. J is TRBJ2-7 and V is TRBV6-5; TRBD2 matches at 9 bases. From germline, CDR1 is MNHEY and CDR2 SVGAGI. V was pared by 6 bases and J by 3 bases, with 6 bases of the junction left unmatched. The CDR3 sequence is 14 residues long. The CDR3, as DNA: TGTGCCAGCAGCCCGGGACTAGCAAACTACGAGCAGTACTTC. It is translated as CASSPGLANYEQYF.

The chain carries TRBV6-1 and TRBJ1-5; weak D call: TRBD1 (5 bases). Germline CDR1 and CDR2: MNHNS and SASEGT. CDR3 length: 14 amino acids. The V gene lost 3 bases and the J gene lost 10 bases, with 16 bases spanning the gap. The DNA of the CDR3 is TGTGCCAGCAGTGATGGGGCCCACTTAGTCCCCCAGCATTTT. Amino acids: CASSDGAHLVPQHF.

This clone was found once. The chain couples TRBV4-3 to TRBJ2-1, with 7 bases aligning to TRBD2. Per germline, CDR1 LGHNA and CDR2 YSLEER. The CDR3 consists of 16 residues. After removal of 1 base from V and 7 bases from J, the junction contained 10 bases not matched to a gene. CDR3 in amino acids: CASSQASRGGRNEQFF. The DNA for the CDR3 is TGCGCCAGCAGCCAAGCTAGCCGCGGGGGAAGGAATGAGCAGTTCTTC.

This chain links TRBV6-1 with TRBJ1-5; TRBD1 agrees at 8 bases. Trimming took 2 bases from V and 7 from J; bases not matched to a gene: 7. The CDR3 length is 15 residues. Germline loops: CDR1 MNHNS, CDR2 SASEGT. The CDR3 reads CASSEQGQGYQPQHF. In nucleotides, the CDR3 is TGTGCCAGCAGTGAACAAGGACAGGGTTACCAGCCCCAGCATTTT.

The chain is built from TRBV6-5 and TRBJ2-5; 11 nucleotides agree with TRBD2. V was pared by 5 bases and J by 4 bases, with 6 bases of the junction left unmatched. The length of the CDR3 is 15 residues. The V gene's germline CDR1 is MNHEY and CDR2 SVGAGI. Here the CDR3 reads CASSPPTSGVETQYF. CDR3 in DNA: TGTGCCAGCAGTCCCCCGACTAGCGGGGTAGAGACCCAGTACTTC.

The chain joins TRBV6-1 to TRBJ2-1; D not certain. This CDR3 region has 13 residues. In germline, CDR1 is MNHNS, CDR2 SASEGT. Between the trimmed V and J ends, which lost 6 bases and 4 bases, there was a span of 10 bases. CDR3 in amino acids: CASRSGEYNEQFF. The DNA for the CDR3 is TGTGCCAGCAGATCCGGAGAATACAATGAGCAGTTCTTC.